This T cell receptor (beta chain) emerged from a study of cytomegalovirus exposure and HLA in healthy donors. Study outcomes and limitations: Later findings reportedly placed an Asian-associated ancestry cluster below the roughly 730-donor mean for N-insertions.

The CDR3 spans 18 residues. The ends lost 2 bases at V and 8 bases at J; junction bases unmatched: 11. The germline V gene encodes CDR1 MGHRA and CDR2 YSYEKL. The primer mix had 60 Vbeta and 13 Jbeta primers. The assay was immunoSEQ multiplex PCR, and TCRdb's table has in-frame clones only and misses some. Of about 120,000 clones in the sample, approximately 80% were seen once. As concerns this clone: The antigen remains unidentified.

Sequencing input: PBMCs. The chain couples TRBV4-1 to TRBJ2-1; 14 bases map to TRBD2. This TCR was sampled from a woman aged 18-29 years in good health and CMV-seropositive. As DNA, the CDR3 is TGCGCCAGCAGCCAAAACCATCGACTAGCGGGAGGGCCGGATGAGCAGTTCTTC. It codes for CASSQNHRLAGGPDEQFF.